This T cell receptor beta chain was obtained from a study of monozygotic twins with inflammatory bowel disease. The CDR3 covers 13 residues. Per the germline V gene, CDR1 is LGHDT and CDR2 is YNNKEL (reference sequence). After re-calling the 5' RACE reads, TCRdb lists one entry per CDR3 protein, DNA absent. In total, the table holds approximately 400,000 distinct CDR3 sequences. The chain joins TRBV3-1 to TRBJ2-2. The receptor's source is a human donor with ulcerative colitis or Crohn's disease, or a healthy co-twin of an affected twin (not recorded which). Sequencing was carried out using blood. CDR3: CASSREIFGELFF.